These 19 T cell receptor beta chains were sequenced from one sample in a study of control samples from healthy donors and cancer patients. Profiled with immunoSEQ multiplex PCR; TCRdb holds only in-frame clones, not every one. The sample lists tens of thousands of clones, about 87% seen once, with around 15% in the top ten. The sequenced sample consisted of blood. Receptor source: a woman between 70 and 85 years old in good health.

The rearrangement joins TRBV10-3 to TRBJ2-3; TRBD2 aligns across 9 bases. This CDR3 contains 18 residues. The germline V gene encodes CDR1 ENHRY and CDR2 SYGVKD. V lost 0 bases, J lost 6 bases, and 13 bases stayed unmatched. CDR3 DNA: TGTGCCATCAGTGAGTCAGGACTAAGAGCGGGGGGCGGGGATACGCAGTATTTT. Encoded protein: CAISESGLRAGGGDTQYF.

This chain joins TRBV19 and TRBJ2-7; D possibly corresponds to TRBD2 (6 bases). Germline lookup yields CDR1 LNHDA and CDR2 SQIVND (reference sequence). This CDR3 is built from 12 residues. Trimming removed 3 bases at V and 9 bases at J, with 12 bases between. CDR3 sequence reads: CASSMEAGLQYF. DNA of the CDR3: TGTGCCAGTAGTATGGAGGCGGGGTTGCAGTACTTC. The full variable domain, rest sourced from reference TRBV19 and TRBJ2-7, is DGGITQSPKYLFRKEGQNVTLSCEQNLNHDAMYWYRQDPGQGLRLIYYSQIVNDFQKGDIAEGYSVSREKKESFPLTVTSAQKNPTAFYLCASSMEAGLQYFGPGTRLTVT.

The V call is TRBV27, the J call TRBJ1-5, with D possibly being TRBD1 (5 bases). Germline loops: CDR1 MNHEY, CDR2 SMNVEV (reference sequence). Trimming stripped 6 bases from V and 5 bases from J, with 11 bases between. CDR3 length equals 13 residues. The CDR3 protein is CASSLGAHQPQHF. DNA for the CDR3: TGTGCCAGCAGCTTAGGGGCTCATCAGCCCCAGCATTTT.

V is TRBV4-1 and J is TRBJ2-7, with 7 bases aligning to TRBD2. V lost 4 bases to trimming and J lost 2 bases; unmatched junction nucleotides: 8. This CDR3 is built from 15 residues. The germline gives CDR1 MGHRA, CDR2 YSYEKL. CDR3 bases: TGCGCCAGCAGCCCATCGAGCGGGATAACCTACGAGCAGTACTTC. This gives the protein CASSPSSGITYEQYF.

The CDR3 DNA reads as TGTGCCAGCAGCTCCACAGGGGGCCACACTGAAGCTTTCTTT. Its protein is CASSSTGGHTEAFF. The chain is built from TRBV11-2 and TRBJ1-1; 9 bases agree with TRBD1. Germline CDR1 SGHAT, CDR2 FQNNGV. The CDR3 spans 14 residues. After removal of 4 bases from V and 3 bases from J, the junction contained 3 bases not matched to a gene.

The V and J genes are TRBV27 and TRBJ1-5; 8 bases line up with TRBD1. The CDR3 is 17 amino acids. Germline trimming cut 6 bases from V and 3 bases from J; bases unmatched to any gene: 13. Germline-derived CDR1 and CDR2 are MNHEY and SMNVEV (reference sequence). The CDR3 region has the DNA TGTGCCAGCAGCTCCGTAACCGGGACAGGTTTCAATCAGCCCCAGCATTTT. The encoded protein is CASSSVTGTGFNQPQHF.

V is TRBV7-8 and J is TRBJ2-7; D remains ambiguous. Trimming removed 2 bases from V and 0 bases from J, with 8 bases in between. The CDR3 loop spans 14 amino acids. Per germline, CDR1 SGHVS and CDR2 FQNEAQ. CDR3 in DNA: TGTGCCAGCAGCTTATTAGTATTCTCCTACGAGCAGTACTTC. This sequence encodes CASSLLVFSYEQYF.

The genes are TRBV19 and TRBJ1-1; D is ambiguous. There are 13 residues in the CDR3. Trimming left V 3 bases short and J 1 base short, with 6 bases between. Germline V CDR1 and CDR2: LNHDA, SQIVND (reference sequence). CDR3 sequence reads: CASSITWNTEAFF. The DNA for the CDR3 is TGTGCCAGTAGTATTACGTGGAACACTGAAGCTTTCTTT.

This chain connects TRBV9 to TRBJ2-1; 9 nucleotides align to TRBD2. CDR1 is SGDLS, CDR2 YYNGEE, per germline. The CDR3 length is 15 residues. V was pared by 2 bases and J by 7 bases, with 7 bases of the junction left unmatched. The CDR3 reads CASSVAGGGQNEQFF. The CDR3 nucleotides read TGTGCCAGCAGCGTGGCGGGAGGGGGTCAAAATGAGCAGTTCTTC.

The chain uses TRBV5-1 and TRBJ2-7; D is possibly TRBD2 (6 bases). Germline CDR1 is SGHRS and CDR2 is YFSETQ. V gave up 5 bases and J gave up 0 bases, with 18 bases separating them. The CDR3 spans 16 residues. The CDR3 spells CASSKERADPSYEQYF. In DNA, the CDR3 is TGCGCCAGCAGTAAAGAGCGGGCCGATCCCTCCTACGAGCAGTACTTC.

The chain joins TRBV10-2 to TRBJ1-1, with 7 bases fitting TRBD1. Germline assignment: CDR1 WSHSY and CDR2 SAAADI. After removal of 10 bases from V and 10 bases from J, the junction contained 21 bases not matched to a gene. CDR3 size: 15 residues. CDR3 in DNA: TGCGCCATCGGCGGGGCCGACAGGGCCTCTTACGGAGCTTTCTTT. It translates to CAIGGADRASYGAFF.

The V gene is TRBV12-3 or TRBV12-4, the J gene TRBJ2-7; D uncertain. V lost 6 bases and J 6 bases, leaving 15 bases between the germline ends. CDR3 size: 13 residues. CDR3 sequence reads: CASRAGSLSEQYF. The CDR3 region has the DNA TGTGCCAGCAGAGCCGGGTCGCTAAGCGAGCAGTACTTC.

This chain uses TRBV7-6 with TRBJ1-5; D is perhaps TRBD1 (6 bases). V was shortened by 5 bases and J by 3 bases, with 14 bases between the two germline ends. The CDR3 has 15 amino acids. Germline CDR1 and CDR2: SGHVS and FNYEAQ. This CDR3 is CASSPGGRNNQPQHF. The CDR3 nucleotides read TGTGCCAGCAGCCCCGGGGGCAGAAACAATCAGCCCCAGCATTTT.

This sequence joins TRBV19 and TRBJ1-4; weak D call: TRBD1 (5 bases). Germline V gene lookup returns CDR1 LNHDA and CDR2 SQIVND (reference sequence). Trimming removed 3 bases at V and 7 bases at J, with 15 bases between. The CDR3 loop spans 15 amino acids. CDR3 amino acids: CASSIGTFRGEKLFF. The CDR3 coding sequence is TGTGCCAGTAGTATCGGGACTTTTCGGGGTGAAAAACTGTTTTTT.

The chain carries TRBV7-9 and TRBJ1-2, with 7 bases aligning to TRBD1. Per the germline V gene, CDR1 is SEHNR and CDR2 is FQNEAQ (reference sequence). This CDR3 has 13 amino acids. V gave up 1 base and J gave up 7 bases; unmatched junction bases: 3. DNA of the CDR3: TGTGCCAGCAGCTTAGGGGACAGCGGTGGCTACACCTTC. Protein: CASSLGDSGGYTF.

The chain has TRBV5-6 and TRBJ1-6; D not certain. The CDR3 contains 13 residues. With 4 bases removed from V and 8 bases from J, the gap between germline ends came to 10 bases. The germline CDR1 and CDR2 sequences are SGHDT and YYEEEE. In DNA, the CDR3 is TGTGCCAGCAGCCCCCAACTAGATTCACCCCTCCACTTT. Translating it yields CASSPQLDSPLHF.

The chain couples TRBV6-5 to TRBJ1-1; D may be TRBD1 (5 bases). In germline, CDR1 is MNHEY, CDR2 SVGAGI. Trimming removed 6 bases at V and 2 bases at J, with 13 bases between. The CDR3 has 14 residues. Written as DNA, the CDR3 is TGTGCCAGCAGGGGGACGGATAGCAACACTGAAGCTTTCTTT. It is translated as CASRGTDSNTEAFF.

This clone has only one observation. The chain combines TRBV4-3 with TRBJ2-3; D might be TRBD2 (6 bases). Between the trimmed V and J ends, which lost 0 bases and 3 bases, there was a span of 10 bases. The germline CDR1 and CDR2 sequences are LGHNA and YSLEER. The CDR3 is made up of 15 amino acids. The CDR3 spells CASSQEWGTTDTQYF. Written as DNA, the CDR3 is TGCGCCAGCAGCCAAGAATGGGGGACTACAGATACGCAGTATTTT.

This chain joins TRBV5-1 and TRBJ1-3; D gene unclear. The germline CDR1 and CDR2 sequences are SGHRS and YFSETQ. V lost 5 bases, J lost 4 bases, and 7 bases lay in between. The CDR3 consists of 12 residues. CDR3 sequence (DNA): TGCGCCAGCAGGGGAGTAGGAAACACCATATATTTT. Protein: CASRGVGNTIYF.